The clone carrying this TCR beta chain has at least ten counts. The antigen is not known. TCRdb re-called the RT-PCR reads through MiXCR, storing one row per CDR3 protein. The sample carries 560,000 or so distinct CDR3 sequences, approximately 7.1% recorded once. These data belong to a study of response to subunit inactivated influenza vaccine. Study-wide findings and caveats: T cells newly recruited by each seasonal influenza vaccination are few, the authors suggested.

This receptor was taken from a man aged 45-69 years who received an inactivated influenza vaccine. The material was PBMCs from blood, obtained around 2 years after vaccination.

The CDR3 loop reads CASSPWTGEETQYF. The CDR3 bases are TGTGCCAGCAGCCCATGGACCGGTGAAGAGACCCAGTACTTC. This chain joins TRBV5-6 and TRBJ2-5, with D uncertain. CDR3 length: 14 amino acids. Germline V gene lookup returns CDR1 SGHDT and CDR2 YYEEEE. The germline V and J ends were trimmed by 4 bases and 3 bases, with 13 bases remaining between them.